The text below deals with one T cell receptor beta chain. This CDR3 region has 12 residues. CDR1 and CDR2 (germline): LGHDT, YNNKEL (reference sequence). Trimming removed 1 base from V and 6 bases from J, with 5 bases in between. This specimen belongs to a study of blood T cell repertoires in COVID-19. Study as a whole: From T cells, B-cell-depleted T cells, or PBMCs came the material, which was cDNA or gDNA.

Profiling relied on immunoSEQ multiplex PCR, and the TCRdb table lists in-frame clones only, not all of them. This repertoire shows approximately 76,000 clones, about 90% found once; its top ten account for roughly 15%. Material: peripheral blood. This sequence originates from a man at least 80 years old in a cohort sampled during active COVID-19. The chain combines TRBV3-1 (or the pseudogene TRBV3-2) with TRBJ2-3; the D gene is possibly TRBD2 (5 bases). CDR3 sequence (DNA): TGTGCCAGCAGCCAAGGCGGGGATACGCAGTATTTT. This sequence encodes CASSQGGDTQYF.